A selection of T cell receptor beta chains follows, all from one sample in a study of shared clonotypes between healthy human individuals. Profiled with immunoSEQ multiplex PCR; TCRdb holds only in-frame clones, not every one. Found here are about 1.1 million clones, 77% of them singletons; the top ten hold roughly 0.9%. Sequencing was performed on memory CD4+ T cells from PBMCs. The receptor source for this set is a young man in good health. Some clones in this sample may be carry-over from other donors' samples. Both conserved end residues are part of each CDR3. A D gene is named only where the DNA matches it firmly. Size is stated for part of the rows, as once, few or many counts, or as a class when the clone is expanded.

CDR3aa: CASSQVGTGAYNEQFF; CDR3nt: TGTGCCAGCAGCCAAGTCGGGACTGGTGCTTACAATGAGCAGTTCTTC; j_gene: TRBJ2-1; v_gene: TRBV14; abundance: .; d_gene: .
CDR3aa: CASSLGWGYGYTF; CDR3nt: TGTGCCAGCAGCCTAGGGTGGGGGTATGGCTACACCTTC; j_gene: TRBJ1-2; v_gene: TRBV6-1; abundance: .; d_gene: .
CDR3aa: CASSFKGLAGINEQFF; CDR3nt: TGTGCCAGCAGCTTCAAAGGACTAGCGGGTATTAATGAGCAGTTCTTC; j_gene: TRBJ2-1; v_gene: TRBV7-3; abundance: .; d_gene: TRBD2
CDR3aa: CASSLVGGDEQFF; CDR3nt: TGCGCCAGCAGCTTGGTCGGCGGGGATGAGCAGTTCTTC; j_gene: TRBJ2-1; v_gene: TRBV5-1; abundance: .; d_gene: .
CDR3aa: CASSLTRDTEAFF; CDR3nt: TGTGCCAGCAGCTTGACAAGGGACACTGAAGCTTTCTTT; j_gene: TRBJ1-1; v_gene: TRBV11-2; abundance: .; d_gene: .
CDR3aa: CASSSDRGPNTEAFF; CDR3nt: TGTGCCAGCAGTTCCGACAGGGGGCCTAACACTGAAGCTTTCTTT; j_gene: TRBJ1-1; v_gene: TRBV27; abundance: .; d_gene: TRBD1
CDR3aa: CASSPVGGGPSNEQFF; CDR3nt: TGCGCCAGCAGCCCTGTAGGGGGAGGGCCCTCCAATGAGCAGTTCTTC; j_gene: TRBJ2-1; v_gene: TRBV5-1; abundance: .; d_gene: .
CDR3aa: CASSPNRLNTEAFF; CDR3nt: TGTGCCAGCAGCCCCAATCGATTGAACACTGAAGCTTTCTTT; j_gene: TRBJ1-1; v_gene: TRBV7-9; abundance: .; d_gene: .
CDR3aa: CASSQASSGSLPVEQYF; CDR3nt: TGTGCCAGCAGCCAAGCTTCTAGCGGGAGCCTACCCGTCGAGCAGTACTTC; j_gene: TRBJ2-7; v_gene: TRBV4-2; abundance: .; d_gene: TRBD2
CDR3aa: CASSQVTGSSNYGYTF; CDR3nt: TGCGCCAGCAGCCAAGTAACGGGATCCTCTAACTATGGCTACACCTTC; j_gene: TRBJ1-2; v_gene: TRBV4-1; abundance: .; d_gene: .
CDR3aa: CASSVSPTVNTEAFF; CDR3nt: TGTGCCAGCAGCGTCTCCCCGACAGTGAACACTGAAGCTTTCTTT; j_gene: TRBJ1-1; v_gene: TRBV9; abundance: .; d_gene: .
CDR3aa: CATSRPGARGTNEKLFF; CDR3nt: TGTGCCACCAGCCGTCCGGGAGCCCGGGGGACTAATGAAAAACTGTTTTTT; j_gene: TRBJ1-4; v_gene: TRBV15; abundance: .; d_gene: .
CDR3aa: CASSPNSYGYTF; CDR3nt: TGTGCCAGCAGTCCGAACAGTTATGGCTACACCTTC; j_gene: TRBJ1-2; v_gene: TRBV28; abundance: few; d_gene: .
CDR3aa: CASSGLETQYF; CDR3nt: TGTGCCAGCAGTGGTTTAGAGACCCAGTACTTC; j_gene: TRBJ2-5; v_gene: TRBV2; abundance: .; d_gene: .
CDR3aa: CASRIGESRYEQYF; CDR3nt: TGTGCCAGCAGAATTGGGGAGAGTCGCTACGAGCAGTACTTC; j_gene: TRBJ2-7; v_gene: TRBV11-3; abundance: .; d_gene: .
CDR3aa: CASSSRRQGAVGYTF; CDR3nt: TGTGCCAGCAGTTCCCGGAGGCAGGGGGCGGTCGGCTACACCTTC; j_gene: TRBJ1-2; v_gene: TRBV6-5; abundance: once; d_gene: TRBD1
CDR3aa: CASSLGTGSYGYTF; CDR3nt: TGTGCCAGCAGTCTGGGGACAGGGTCCTATGGCTACACCTTC; j_gene: TRBJ1-2; v_gene: TRBV7-2; abundance: .; d_gene: TRBD1
CDR3aa: CASSLVSGSYNEQFF; CDR3nt: TGCGCCAGCAGCTTGGTTAGCGGGTCCTACAATGAGCAGTTCTTC; j_gene: TRBJ2-1; v_gene: TRBV5-1; abundance: .; d_gene: TRBD2
CDR3aa: CASSQGRFYEQYF; CDR3nt: TGTGCCAGCAGCCAGGGACGGTTCTACGAGCAGTACTTC; j_gene: TRBJ2-7; v_gene: TRBV5-5; abundance: .; d_gene: .
CDR3aa: CASSTYRDGELFF; CDR3nt: TGTGCCAGCAGTACCTACAGGGACGGAGAGCTGTTTTTT; j_gene: TRBJ2-2; v_gene: TRBV2; abundance: .; d_gene: .
CDR3aa: CATWTGMGEQYF; CDR3nt: TGTGCCACGTGGACAGGGATGGGCGAGCAGTACTTC; j_gene: TRBJ2-7; v_gene: TRBV28; abundance: .; d_gene: TRBD1
CDR3aa: CASSPSGRGGDQPQHF; CDR3nt: TGTGCCAGCTCACCTTCGGGACGGGGTGGGGATCAGCCCCAGCATTTT; j_gene: TRBJ1-5; v_gene: TRBV18; abundance: few; d_gene: .
CDR3aa: CASSHGGDRSSYEQYF; CDR3nt: TGTGCCAGCAGCCACGGGGGGGACAGAAGCTCCTACGAGCAGTACTTC; j_gene: TRBJ2-7; v_gene: TRBV28; abundance: .; d_gene: .
CDR3aa: CAWIPGGVEQFF; CDR3nt: TGTGCCTGGATTCCTGGGGGGGTTGAGCAGTTCTTC; j_gene: TRBJ2-1; v_gene: TRBV30; abundance: .; d_gene: TRBD2
CDR3aa: CASSSRTGGEWGYTF; CDR3nt: TGTGCCAGCAGCTCCCGAACAGGGGGCGAGTGGGGCTACACCTTC; j_gene: TRBJ1-2; v_gene: TRBV5-5; abundance: .; d_gene: TRBD1
CDR3aa: CASSRELNYEQYF; CDR3nt: TGCGCCAGCAGTAGGGAACTCAACTACGAGCAGTACTTC; j_gene: TRBJ2-7; v_gene: TRBV4-3; abundance: .; d_gene: .
CDR3aa: CASSLRTGSNQPQHF; CDR3nt: TGTGCCAGCAGCTTAAGGACAGGGAGCAATCAGCCCCAGCATTTT; j_gene: TRBJ1-5; v_gene: TRBV5-6; abundance: .; d_gene: TRBD1
CDR3aa: CASSQVQGILSEQYF; CDR3nt: TGCGCCAGCAGCCAAGTCCAGGGAATACTGTCCGAGCAGTACTTC; j_gene: TRBJ2-7; v_gene: TRBV4-1; abundance: .; d_gene: .